Given below is one T cell receptor beta chain in context. This CDR3 spans 15 amino acids. Germline-derived CDR1 and CDR2 are LNHDA and SQIVND (reference sequence). Trimming cost V 6 bases and J 5 bases, with 19 bases left between them. Survey-level TCR beta sequencing used the immunoSEQ assay. TCRdb keeps only in-frame clones here, not all; method: immunoSEQ multiplex PCR. The sample shows approximately 50,000 clones, about 92% of them seen only once. Sequencing input: PBMCs. The chain links TRBV19 to TRBJ1-1, with TRBD1 as a possible D gene (5 bases). The source is a man aged 35-49 years with rheumatoid arthritis. The CDR3 region is CASRGQGPRRTEAFF. The CDR3 nucleotides read TGTGCCAGTAGGGGGCAGGGCCCCCGGAGGACTGAAGCTTTCTTT. The complete variable domain, with remaining parts taken from reference TRBV19 and TRBJ1-1, reads DGGITQSPKYLFRKEGQNVTLSCEQNLNHDAMYWYRQDPGQGLRLIYYSQIVNDFQKGDIAEGYSVSREKKESFPLTVTSAQKNPTAFYLCASRGQGPRRTEAFFGQGTRLTVV.